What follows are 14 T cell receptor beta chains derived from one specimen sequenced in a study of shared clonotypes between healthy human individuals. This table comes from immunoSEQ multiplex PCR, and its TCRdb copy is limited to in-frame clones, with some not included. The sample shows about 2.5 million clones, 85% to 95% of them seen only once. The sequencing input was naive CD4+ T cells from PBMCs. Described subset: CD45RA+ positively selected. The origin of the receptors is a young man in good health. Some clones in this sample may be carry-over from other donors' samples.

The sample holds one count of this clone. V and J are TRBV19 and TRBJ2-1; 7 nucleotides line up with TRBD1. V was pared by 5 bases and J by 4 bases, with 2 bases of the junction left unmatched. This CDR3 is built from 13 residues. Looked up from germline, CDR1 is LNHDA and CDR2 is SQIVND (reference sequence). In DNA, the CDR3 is TGTGCCAGTAGTGGACAGGTTTACAATGAGCAGTTCTTC. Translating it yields CASSGQVYNEQFF. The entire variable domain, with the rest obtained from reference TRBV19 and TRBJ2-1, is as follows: DGGITQSPKYLFRKEGQNVTLSCEQNLNHDAMYWYRQDPGQGLRLIYYSQIVNDFQKGDIAEGYSVSREKKESFPLTVTSAQKNPTAFYLCASSGQVYNEQFFGPGTRLTVL.

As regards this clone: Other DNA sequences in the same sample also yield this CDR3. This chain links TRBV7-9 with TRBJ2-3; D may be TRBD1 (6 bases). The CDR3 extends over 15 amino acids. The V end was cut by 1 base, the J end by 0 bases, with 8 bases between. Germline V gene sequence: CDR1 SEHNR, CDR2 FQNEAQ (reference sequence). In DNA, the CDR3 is TGTGCCAGCAGCTTAGGGGGGCGAAGCACAGATACGCAGTATTTT. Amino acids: CASSLGGRSTDTQYF.

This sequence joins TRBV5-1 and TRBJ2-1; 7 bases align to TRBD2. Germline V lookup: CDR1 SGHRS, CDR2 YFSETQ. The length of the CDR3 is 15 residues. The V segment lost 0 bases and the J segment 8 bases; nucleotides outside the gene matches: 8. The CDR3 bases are TGCGCCAGCAGCTTGGAACCAGCGGGATTGGATGAGCAGTTCTTC. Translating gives CASSLEPAGLDEQFF.

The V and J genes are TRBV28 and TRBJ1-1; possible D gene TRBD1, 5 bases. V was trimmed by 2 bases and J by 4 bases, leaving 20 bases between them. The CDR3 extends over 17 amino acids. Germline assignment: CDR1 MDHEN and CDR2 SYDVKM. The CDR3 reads CASSLMVEGRWITEAFF. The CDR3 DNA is TGTGCCAGCAGTTTAATGGTGGAGGGGAGGTGGATCACTGAAGCTTTCTTT.

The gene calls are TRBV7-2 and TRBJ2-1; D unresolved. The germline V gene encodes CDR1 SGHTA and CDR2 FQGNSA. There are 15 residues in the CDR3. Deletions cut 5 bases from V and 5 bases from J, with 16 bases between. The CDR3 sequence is CASSTRTLHNNEQFF. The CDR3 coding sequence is TGTGCCAGCAGCACTCGGACCCTGCACAACAATGAGCAGTTCTTC.

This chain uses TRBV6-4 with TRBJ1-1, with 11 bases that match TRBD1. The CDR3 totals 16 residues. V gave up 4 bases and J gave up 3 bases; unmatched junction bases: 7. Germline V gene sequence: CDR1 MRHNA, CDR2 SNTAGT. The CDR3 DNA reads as TGTGCCAGCAGTGCCCCGGGACAGGGGGTGGACACTGAAGCTTTCTTT. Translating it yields CASSAPGQGVDTEAFF.

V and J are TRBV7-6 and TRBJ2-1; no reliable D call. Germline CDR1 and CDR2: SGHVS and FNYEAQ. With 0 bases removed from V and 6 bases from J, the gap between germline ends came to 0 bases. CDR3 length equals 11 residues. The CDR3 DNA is TGTGCCAGCAGCTTAGCCAATGAGCAGTTCTTC. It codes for CASSLANEQFF.

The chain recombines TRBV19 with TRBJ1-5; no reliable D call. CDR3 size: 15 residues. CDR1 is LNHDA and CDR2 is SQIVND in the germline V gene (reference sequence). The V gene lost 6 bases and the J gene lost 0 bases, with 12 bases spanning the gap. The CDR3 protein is CASSRRETSNQPQHF. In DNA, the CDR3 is TGTGCCAGTAGCCGGCGGGAGACTAGCAATCAGCCCCAGCATTTT.

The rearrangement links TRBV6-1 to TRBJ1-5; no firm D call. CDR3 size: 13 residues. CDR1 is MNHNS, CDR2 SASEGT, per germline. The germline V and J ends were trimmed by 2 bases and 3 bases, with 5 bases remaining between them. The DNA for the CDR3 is TGTGCCAGCAGTGAAACGCTCAATCAGCCCCAGCATTTT. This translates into CASSETLNQPQHF.

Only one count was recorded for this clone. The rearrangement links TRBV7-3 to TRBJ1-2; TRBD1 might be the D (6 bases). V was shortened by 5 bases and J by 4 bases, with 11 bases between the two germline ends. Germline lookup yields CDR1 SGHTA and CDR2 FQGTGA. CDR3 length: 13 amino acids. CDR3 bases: TGTGCCAGCAGCCCTGAGGGGGGCTATGGCTACACCTTC. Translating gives CASSPEGGYGYTF.

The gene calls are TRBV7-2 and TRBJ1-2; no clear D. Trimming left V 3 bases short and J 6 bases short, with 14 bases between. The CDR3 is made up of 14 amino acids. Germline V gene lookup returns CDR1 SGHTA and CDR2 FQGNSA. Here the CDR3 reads CASSFRPGLDGYTF. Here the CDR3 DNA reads TGTGCCAGCAGCTTTCGCCCCGGGTTAGATGGCTACACCTTC. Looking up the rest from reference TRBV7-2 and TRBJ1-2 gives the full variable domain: GAGVSQSPSNKVTEKGKDVELRCDPISGHTALYWYRQSLGQGLEFLIYFQGNSAPDKSGLPSDRFSAERTGGSVSTLTIQRTQQEDSAVYLCASSFRPGLDGYTFGSGTRLTVV.

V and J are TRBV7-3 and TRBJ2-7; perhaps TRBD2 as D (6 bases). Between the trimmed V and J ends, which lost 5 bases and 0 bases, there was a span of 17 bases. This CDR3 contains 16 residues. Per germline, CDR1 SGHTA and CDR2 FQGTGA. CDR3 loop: CASSPRRRVSSYEQYF. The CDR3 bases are TGTGCCAGCAGCCCCCGGAGGAGGGTTAGCTCCTACGAGCAGTACTTC.

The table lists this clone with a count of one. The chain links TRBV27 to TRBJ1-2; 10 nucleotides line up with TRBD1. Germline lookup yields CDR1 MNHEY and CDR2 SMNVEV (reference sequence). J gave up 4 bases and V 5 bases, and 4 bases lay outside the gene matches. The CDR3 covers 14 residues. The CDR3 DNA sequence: TGTGCCAGCAGTATCGGACAGGGGGGCTATGGCTACACCTTC. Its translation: CASSIGQGGYGYTF.

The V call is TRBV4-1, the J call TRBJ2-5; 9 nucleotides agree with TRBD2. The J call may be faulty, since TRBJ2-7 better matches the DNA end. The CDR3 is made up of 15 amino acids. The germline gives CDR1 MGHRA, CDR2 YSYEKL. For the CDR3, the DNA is TGCGCCAGCAGCCGCCCTCTAGCGGGAAGGTACGAGCAGTACTTC. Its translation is CASSRPLAGRYEQYF.